Following are 29 T cell receptor beta chains from one sample sequenced in a study of blood T cell repertoires in COVID-19. The protocol was immunoSEQ multiplex PCR, while the TCRdb copy is restricted to in-frame clones and leaves out a portion. The sample includes 200,000 to 250,000 clones, 70% to 85% of them seen just once. The material sequenced was peripheral blood. These receptors were collected from a man in his fifties with active or convalescent COVID-19.

V usage is TRBV28 and J usage is TRBJ1-3; maybe TRBD1 (6 bases). The V end lost 10 bases, the J end lost 4 bases, and 17 bases lay between the germline ends. CDR1 MDHEN and CDR2 SYDVKM come from the germline V gene. This CDR3 has 14 amino acids. As DNA, the CDR3 is TGTGCCACCTTCGTGGCGGGGGCCGGAAACACCATATATTTT. It is translated as CATFVAGAGNTIYF.

V usage is TRBV28 and J usage is TRBJ2-6; D unresolved. This CDR3 is built from 13 residues. Germline values: CDR1 MDHEN, CDR2 SYDVKM. The V gene lost 6 bases and the J gene lost 4 bases, with 7 bases spanning the gap. CDR3 region: CASRSQGANVLTF. As DNA, the CDR3 is TGTGCCAGCAGGTCCCAGGGGGCCAACGTCCTGACTTTC.

This clone was recorded once. V is TRBV4-3 and J is TRBJ2-1; possible D gene TRBD1, 5 bases. With 0 bases removed from V and 3 bases from J, the gap between germline ends came to 9 bases. The CDR3 covers 15 residues. CDR1 is LGHNA, CDR2 YSLEER, per germline. The CDR3 reads CASSQEDTSYNEQFF. CDR3 in DNA: TGCGCCAGCAGCCAAGAGGACACGAGCTACAATGAGCAGTTCTTC.

Turning to this clone: The CDR3 does not close with the conserved phenylalanine or tryptophan, likely indicating a read error. The limits of the CDR3 on the DNA are not certain, so only TCRdb's listed CDR3 is given. The rearrangement joins TRBV21-1 to TRBJ1-6. TRBV21-1 is shown as a pseudogene. Counting both end residues, the CDR3 totals 11 amino acids. The CDR3 is CASTRGGRPSI.

This chain links TRBV30 with TRBJ1-1, with 7 bases lining up with TRBD1. Per the germline V gene, CDR1 is GTSNPN and CDR2 is SVGIG (reference sequence). The CDR3 loop spans 13 amino acids. V trimming: 3 bases; J trimming: 1 base; junction bases outside the gene matches: 2. CDR3 DNA: TGTGCCTGGAGGACAGGGAGGAACACTGAAGCTTTCTTT. Its protein is CAWRTGRNTEAFF.

The genes are TRBV6-2 or TRBV6-3 and TRBJ2-1; TRBD2 is a possible D gene (6 bases). The CDR3 consists of 16 residues. V lost 4 bases and J lost 5, with 18 bases in between. Germline assignment: CDR1 MNHEY and CDR2 SVGEGT. As DNA, the CDR3 is TGTGCCAGCAGTTCGACGGGAGTTTCTATTCACAATGAGCAGTTCTTC. It yields the protein CASSSTGVSIHNEQFF.

The chain links TRBV15 to TRBJ1-2, with D perhaps TRBD1 (6 bases). This CDR3 has 12 amino acids. Germline V gene data show CDR1 as LNHNV and CDR2 as YYDKDF (reference sequence). Trimming cost V 4 bases and J 7 bases, with 10 bases left between them. CDR3 in DNA: TGTGCCACCAGCATCCCAGGGGCTGGCTACACCTTC. Its translation is CATSIPGAGYTF.

The chain employs TRBV19 and TRBJ1-1; D perhaps matches TRBD1 (6 bases). This CDR3 is 12 amino acids long. V lost 6 bases and J lost 7, with 12 bases in between. CDR1 LNHDA and CDR2 SQIVND come from the germline V gene (reference sequence). The CDR3 reads CASSFRGGEAFF. DNA of the CDR3: TGTGCCAGTAGCTTTAGAGGGGGTGAAGCTTTCTTT.

The chain carries TRBV19 and TRBJ2-2, with D unclear. Germline V CDR1 and CDR2: LNHDA, SQIVND (reference sequence). CDR3 length: 14 amino acids. V lost 5 bases and J lost 3, with 10 bases in between. CDR3 coding DNA: TGTGCCAGTAGTCCTCGCCGGGACACCGGGGAGCTGTTTTTT. Amino acids: CASSPRRDTGELFF.

The chain recombines TRBV11-2 with TRBJ1-1, with 10 bases identical to TRBD1. V trimming: 8 bases; J trimming: 4 bases; junction bases outside the gene matches: 7. CDR1 SGHAT and CDR2 FQNNGV come from the germline V gene. The CDR3 totals 14 residues. CDR3 protein: CASCRDRGSTEAFF. DNA for the CDR3: TGTGCCAGCTGCCGGGACAGGGGTAGCACTGAAGCTTTCTTT.

The genes are TRBV6-5 and TRBJ2-7; 11 bases are shared with TRBD1. This CDR3 is 14 amino acids long. V lost 10 bases, J lost 5 bases, and 10 bases stayed unmatched. Germline assignment: CDR1 MNHEY and CDR2 SVGAGI. The CDR3 DNA reads as TGTGCCACCCGAGGACAGGGGGCATTCCACGAGCAGTACTTC. This gives the protein CATRGQGAFHEQYF.

The chain is built from TRBV5-1 and TRBJ1-1; no clear D. CDR1 is SGHRS, CDR2 YFSETQ, per germline. This CDR3 is 14 amino acids long. The V end was cut by 5 bases, the J end by 1 base, with 12 bases between. CDR3 nucleotide sequence: TGCGCCAGCAGGGTGGCACATTCGAACACTGAAGCTTTCTTT. Amino acid sequence: CASRVAHSNTEAFF.

The chain couples TRBV2 to TRBJ2-3, with 7 positions matching TRBD1. The CDR3 sequence is 12 residues long. The germline V gene encodes CDR1 SNHLY and CDR2 FYNNEI. The ends lost 7 bases at V and 4 bases at J; junction bases unmatched: 2. CDR3 DNA: TGTGCCAGCAAGACAGGGCCAGATACGCAGTATTTT. It translates to CASKTGPDTQYF.

This chain connects TRBV5-1 to TRBJ2-2; no reliable D call. This CDR3 comprises 15 residues. Germline CDR1 is SGHRS and CDR2 is YFSETQ. Trimming took off 2 bases at V and 0 bases at J, with 8 bases between the two ends. CDR3 residues: CASSFWAPNTGELFF. In nucleotides, the CDR3 is TGCGCCAGCAGCTTTTGGGCACCGAACACCGGGGAGCTGTTTTTT.

The chain employs TRBV5-1 and TRBJ2-5; 7 nucleotides agree with TRBD2. Per the germline V gene, CDR1 is SGHRS and CDR2 is YFSETQ. The length of the CDR3 is 14 residues. With 3 bases clipped from V and 2 bases from J, the junction kept 4 bases outside the gene matches. In nucleotides, the CDR3 is TGCGCCAGCAGCTCGCCGGGGGGTCAAGAGACCCAGTACTTC. Protein: CASSSPGGQETQYF.

The chain employs TRBV27 and TRBJ1-2, with TRBD1 identical over 9 bases. Germline CDR1 is MNHEY and CDR2 is SMNVEV (reference sequence). V shed 2 bases and J 4 bases; nucleotides not matched to a gene: 2. CDR3 length equals 14 residues. The CDR3 coding sequence is TGTGCCAGCAGTTTAACAGGGGGCCTCTATGGCTACACCTTC. It yields the protein CASSLTGGLYGYTF.

The chain is built from TRBV2 and TRBJ2-1; tentative D call: TRBD2 (7 bases). The germline V gene has CDR1 SNHLY and CDR2 FYNNEI. This CDR3 contains 14 residues. V lost 8 bases and J lost 8, with 19 bases in between. The CDR3 here is CASLGTGGGHEQFF. CDR3 sequence (DNA): TGTGCCAGCCTGGGGACGGGGGGCGGGCATGAGCAGTTCTTC.

This chain uses TRBV6-5 with TRBJ1-1, with a tentative D call TRBD1 (5 bases). Germline-derived CDR1 and CDR2 are MNHEY and SVGAGI. There are 14 residues in the CDR3. V was clipped by 2 bases and J by 3 bases, with 10 bases between them. The CDR3 nucleotides read TGTGCCAGCAGTTACGAGGTAGGGGACACTGAAGCTTTCTTT. Protein sequence: CASSYEVGDTEAFF.

This chain uses TRBV5-5 with TRBJ1-2; 9 bases are a match to TRBD1. This CDR3 region has 14 residues. The junction had 8 bases not matched to a gene; V was cut back by 5 bases and J by 6 bases. In germline, CDR1 is SGHKS, CDR2 YYEKEE (reference sequence). CDR3 loop: CASSPTWDRDGYTF. CDR3 coding DNA: TGTGCCAGCAGTCCAACTTGGGACAGGGATGGCTACACCTTC.

The chain couples TRBV7-8 to TRBJ2-1; 7 bases map to TRBD2. V lost 1 base and J lost 1; bases outside the gene matches: 7. The CDR3 contains 17 residues. Germline V gene lookup returns CDR1 SGHVS and CDR2 FQNEAQ. CDR3 protein: CASSLVAGELSYNEQFF. CDR3 bases: TGTGCCAGCAGCTTAGTTGCGGGGGAATTATCCTACAATGAGCAGTTCTTC.

In its sample, this clone was seen once. J is TRBJ1-1 and V is TRBV28; D ambiguous. CDR1 and CDR2 (germline): MDHEN, SYDVKM. The CDR3 has 15 amino acids. Trimming pared 6 bases from V and 3 bases from J, leaving 17 bases between. The CDR3 is CASSQTRGKDTEAFF. The CDR3 DNA sequence: TGTGCCAGCAGCCAGACGCGAGGGAAGGACACTGAAGCTTTCTTT.

The chain combines TRBV3-1 (or the pseudogene TRBV3-2) with TRBJ2-5; D gene ambiguous. The germline V gene encodes CDR1 LGHDT and CDR2 YNNKEL (reference sequence). CDR3 length: 16 residues. The germline V and J ends were trimmed by 1 base and 1 base, with 13 bases remaining between them. As DNA, the CDR3 is TGTGCCAGCAGCCAAGCCGCGTACTCACTCCAAGAGACCCAGTACTTC. Protein sequence: CASSQAAYSLQETQYF.

V and J are TRBV11-2 and TRBJ2-7; D is unresolved. Germline CDR1 and CDR2: SGHAT and FQNNGV. The CDR3 loop spans 12 amino acids. Between the trimmed V and J ends, which lost 1 base and 4 bases, there was a span of 5 bases. The CDR3: CASSLVGYEQYV. CDR3 bases: TGTGCCAGCAGCTTAGTCGGGTACGAGCAGTACGTC.

The rearrangement joins TRBV27 to TRBJ2-5; 11 bases align to TRBD2. J gave up 2 bases and V 3 bases, and 2 bases lay outside the gene matches. Germline V CDR1 and CDR2: MNHEY, SMNVEV (reference sequence). The CDR3 has 15 residues. The CDR3 protein is CASSFLAGGQETQYF. The CDR3 DNA is TGTGCCAGCAGTTTCCTAGCGGGAGGACAAGAGACCCAGTACTTC.

The rearrangement links TRBV7-8 to TRBJ1-1; TRBD1 matches at 10 bases. The V segment lost 10 bases and the J segment 6 bases; nucleotides outside the gene matches: 8. The germline V gene has CDR1 SGHVS and CDR2 FQNEAQ. The CDR3 length is 13 residues. CDR3 bases: TGTGCCACCATGACAGGGGGCTTGGCTGAAGCTTTCTTT. Amino acid sequence: CATMTGGLAEAFF.

This sequence joins TRBV18 and TRBJ1-1; perhaps TRBD1 as D (5 bases). CDR1 and CDR2 from the germline V gene are KGHSH and LQKENI. V lost 9 bases and J lost 4, with 12 bases in between. This CDR3 comprises 12 residues. CDR3 protein: CASSTGSTEAFF. In nucleotides, the CDR3 is TGTGCCAGTTCTACAGGTAGCACTGAAGCTTTCTTT.

This chain uses TRBV5-3 with TRBJ1-6; a possible D gene is TRBD1 (5 bases). TRBV5-3 is identified as an open reading frame with a role that is uncertain. V lost 5 bases to trimming and J lost 9 bases, with 24 bases between them. The CDR3 length is 17 residues. CDR3 amino acids: CARRGRSWVHHGSPLHF. Written as DNA, the CDR3 is TGTGCCAGAAGGGGGCGGAGCTGGGTCCATCACGGTTCACCCCTCCACTTT.

V usage is TRBV14 and J usage is TRBJ2-1, with 7 bases that match TRBD1. Germline-derived CDR1 and CDR2 are SGHDN and FVKESK. J was trimmed by 2 bases and V by 4 bases; bases with no gene match: 2. The CDR3 consists of 14 residues. The CDR3 is CASSRQGTYNEQFF. Here the CDR3 DNA reads TGTGCCAGCAGCCGACAGGGAACCTACAATGAGCAGTTCTTC.

The sample holds one count of this clone. CDR3 sequence: CASSRHRSANEKLFF. The CDR3 DNA follows: TGCGCCAGCAGCCGCCACAGGTCCGCTAATGAAAAACTGTTTTTT. The chain recombines TRBV4-3 with TRBJ1-4; tentative D call: TRBD1 (5 bases). Germline-derived CDR1 and CDR2 are LGHNA and YSLEER. CDR3 length equals 15 residues. Trimming pared 4 bases from V and 3 bases from J, leaving 12 bases between.